The 24 T cell receptor beta chains reported below all come from one sample, sequenced in a study of T cell responses to AZD1222 COVID-19 vaccine. Sequencing used immunoSEQ multiplex PCR; TCRdb keeps in-frame clones, though not all of them. This sample has around 50,000 clones, with 80% to 90% found just once. This material consisted of peripheral blood, taken 28 days after the second AZD1222 dose. The receptor set was obtained from an adult who received the AZD1222 COVID-19 vaccine.

This rearrangement joins TRBV18 to TRBJ2-1; D perhaps matches TRBD1 (6 bases). V dropped 4 bases and J dropped 8 bases, with 18 bases sitting between them. The CDR3 spans 15 residues. Per germline, CDR1 KGHSH and CDR2 LQKENI. The CDR3 nucleotides read TGTGCCAGCTCACAGCAGAACAGGGTAATCGATGAGCAGTTCTTC. Amino acid sequence: CASSQQNRVIDEQFF.

The V gene is TRBV18, the J gene TRBJ2-7; a weak D match, TRBD2 (5 bases). The CDR3 has 13 amino acids. The germline V gene encodes CDR1 KGHSH and CDR2 LQKENI. Trimming removed 3 bases at V and 7 bases at J, with 13 bases between. The CDR3: CASSPRGSGEQYF. DNA for the CDR3: TGTGCCAGCTCACCCCGAGGGTCCGGGGAGCAGTACTTC.

V and J are TRBV2 and TRBJ1-1; 7 bases map to TRBD1. Germline CDR1 reads SNHLY; CDR2 reads FYNNEI. This CDR3 has 12 residues. The trim removed 6 bases at V and 8 bases at J, leaving 6 bases unmatched. Here the CDR3 DNA reads TGTGCCAGCAGGACAGGACAGGCCGAAGCTTTCTTT. Translation gives CASRTGQAEAFF.

The chain links TRBV28 to TRBJ2-5; 8 bases are shared with TRBD1. Germline loops: CDR1 MDHEN, CDR2 SYDVKM. The length of the CDR3 is 12 residues. V lost 8 bases and J lost 6; bases outside the gene matches: 5. The CDR3, as DNA: TGTGCCAGCCTCGACAGGGGTCAGACCCAGTACTTC. Encoded protein: CASLDRGQTQYF.

The chain employs TRBV7-2 and TRBJ2-5; 9 nucleotides agree with TRBD1. CDR1 SGHTA and CDR2 FQGNSA come from the germline V gene. This CDR3 has 16 residues. With V trimmed by 5 bases and J by 1 base, 8 bases remained unmatched. The CDR3 loop reads CASSPGGTGFQETQYF. The CDR3 DNA reads as TGTGCCAGCAGCCCCGGTGGGACAGGGTTCCAAGAGACCCAGTACTTC. The full variable domain, rest sourced from reference TRBV7-2 and TRBJ2-5, is GAGVSQSPSNKVTEKGKDVELRCDPISGHTALYWYRQSLGQGLEFLIYFQGNSAPDKSGLPSDRFSAERTGGSVSTLTIQRTQQEDSAVYLCASSPGGTGFQETQYFGPGTRLLVL.

This chain links TRBV19 with TRBJ2-3; D is ambiguous. Per the germline V gene, CDR1 is LNHDA and CDR2 is SQIVND (reference sequence). The CDR3 has 16 amino acids. The ends were cut back, 4 bases at V and 1 base at J, with 15 bases in the middle. The CDR3 DNA reads TGTGCCAGTAGTACCCAGACACCACGGGGCACAGATACGCAGTATTTT. Residues: CASSTQTPRGTDTQYF.

The chain joins TRBV28 to TRBJ2-7; TRBD2 aligns across 11 bases. With V trimmed by 4 bases and J by 4 bases, 12 bases remained unmatched. CDR3 length: 17 residues. Germline V gene lookup returns CDR1 MDHEN and CDR2 SYDVKM. The CDR3 is CASSSPNSGRAVYEQYF. DNA for the CDR3: TGTGCCAGCAGTTCACCCAATAGCGGGAGGGCCGTTTACGAGCAGTACTTC.

The CDR3 region has the DNA TGCGCCAGCAGCTTGGGGGGACAGGGTGAAGAGACCCAGTACTTC. Its protein product is CASSLGGQGEETQYF. The V gene is TRBV5-1, the J gene TRBJ2-5; 9 bases fit TRBD1. Trimming at V came to 0 bases and at J to 3 bases, leaving 3 bases not matched to a gene. The V gene's germline CDR1 is SGHRS and CDR2 YFSETQ. There are 15 residues in the CDR3.

This clone was counted a single time. V is TRBV19 and J is TRBJ1-5; a possible D gene is TRBD1 (6 bases). This CDR3 is 18 amino acids long. The V gene's germline CDR1 is LNHDA and CDR2 SQIVND (reference sequence). Trimming cost V 5 bases and J 1 base, with 21 bases left between them. The CDR3 DNA follows: TGTGCCAGTAGTGTGCGAGCCGGGACATTTGTAAGCAATCAGCCCCAGCATTTT. This sequence encodes CASSVRAGTFVSNQPQHF.

The chain is built from TRBV6-1 and TRBJ2-5, with 10 bases matching TRBD2. Trimming cost V 3 bases and J 4 bases; bases outside gene matches: 14. In germline, CDR1 is MNHNS, CDR2 SASEGT. This CDR3 comprises 18 residues. CDR3 protein: CASSDEHGSGRAVETQYF. For the CDR3, the DNA is TGTGCCAGCAGTGATGAGCACGGGAGCGGGAGGGCCGTAGAGACCCAGTACTTC.

DNA of the CDR3: TGTGCCTGGAGCCGGGGACAGGGGAGATGGGAGCAGTACTTC. Amino acid sequence: CAWSRGQGRWEQYF. The chain has TRBV30 and TRBJ2-7, with TRBD1 matching 10 bases. The CDR3 extends over 14 amino acids. Per germline, CDR1 GTSNPN and CDR2 SVGIG (reference sequence). With V trimmed by 3 bases and J by 7 bases, 9 bases remained unmatched.

This chain joins TRBV24-1 and TRBJ2-5; TRBD1 aligns across 8 bases. The CDR3 has 16 residues. Germline CDR1 reads KGHDR; CDR2 reads SFDVKD. J gave up 5 bases and V 4 bases, and 11 bases lay outside the gene matches. The CDR3 coding sequence is TGTGCCACCAGTGAGGGCAGGGGGCAAGACTGGGAGACCCAGTACTTC. It yields the protein CATSEGRGQDWETQYF.

This chain joins TRBV28 and TRBJ2-7; 8 positions match TRBD1. Germline V gene sequence: CDR1 MDHEN, CDR2 SYDVKM. The CDR3 runs 15 residues. Trimming removed 8 bases from V and 5 bases from J; junction bases left unmatched: 14. CDR3 residues: CASYRGDLPEHEQYF. The CDR3 nucleotides are TGTGCCAGCTACAGGGGGGACCTGCCCGAGCACGAGCAGTACTTC.

The chain joins TRBV28 to TRBJ1-4; D not resolved. V lost 2 bases and J 8 bases, leaving 9 bases between the germline ends. The CDR3 consists of 13 residues. Germline assignment: CDR1 MDHEN and CDR2 SYDVKM. The CDR3 here is CASSLTPGEKLFF. The CDR3 bases are TGTGCCAGCAGTTTAACACCGGGGGAAAAACTGTTTTTT.

This chain links TRBV13 with TRBJ2-1, with D hard to call. The CDR3 loop spans 13 amino acids. Germline lookup yields CDR1 PRHDT and CDR2 FYEKMQ (reference sequence). Trimming took off 1 base at V and 9 bases at J, with 10 bases between the two ends. CDR3 region: CASSLDGGFEQFF. CDR3 in DNA: TGTGCCAGCAGCTTAGACGGTGGGTTTGAGCAGTTCTTC.

This clone was seen more than once but under ten times. The chain employs TRBV18 and TRBJ2-1; 7 positions agree with TRBD1. The CDR3 is 17 amino acids. The germline V gene encodes CDR1 KGHSH and CDR2 LQKENI. V dropped 6 bases and J dropped 0; count of bases not matched to a gene: 11. The CDR3 protein is CASSPTRGQSSYNEQFF. DNA of the CDR3: TGTGCCAGCTCGCCTACTAGGGGGCAGAGCTCCTACAATGAGCAGTTCTTC.

The chain joins TRBV27 to TRBJ2-7; 13 bases are shared with TRBD2. This CDR3 spans 16 amino acids. V trimming: 6 bases; J trimming: 5 bases; junction bases outside the gene matches: 10. Germline CDR1 is MNHEY and CDR2 is SMNVEV (reference sequence). CDR3 region: CASRQGTSGMENEQYF. The CDR3 DNA sequence: TGTGCCAGCAGACAGGGGACTAGCGGGATGGAAAACGAGCAGTACTTC.

The CDR3 coding sequence is TGTGCCAGCAGCGCCCAAGCGGGGTTCAATGAGCAGTTCTTC. It is translated as CASSAQAGFNEQFF. The gene calls are TRBV7-3 and TRBJ2-1, with TRBD2 identical over 7 bases. J was trimmed by 6 bases and V by 5 bases; bases with no gene match: 7. The CDR3 spans 14 residues. Germline values: CDR1 SGHTA, CDR2 FQGTGA.

This clone showed up just once. The rearrangement joins TRBV6-1 to TRBJ1-1, with D perhaps TRBD1 (5 bases). The CDR3 loop spans 13 amino acids. The germline CDR1 and CDR2 sequences are MNHNS and SASEGT. The V end was cut by 0 bases, the J end by 5 bases, with 7 bases between. The CDR3 protein is CASSEARGTEAFF. The CDR3 DNA reads as TGTGCCAGCAGTGAAGCGAGGGGAACTGAAGCTTTCTTT.

This sequence joins TRBV21-1 and TRBJ2-1. TRBV21-1 is described as a pseudogene. The CDR3 is 11 amino acids. CDR3 sequence (DNA): TGTGCCAGCACCTCCTACAATGAGCAGTTCTTC. Translating gives CASTSYNEQFF.

The genes are TRBV11-3 and TRBJ2-1; 8 nucleotides match TRBD2. The CDR3 contains 14 residues. V lost 3 bases and J lost 5; bases outside the gene matches: 3. Germline V gene data show CDR1 as SGHNT and CDR2 as YENEEA. CDR3 bases: TGTGCCAGCAGCTTTAGCGGGGTTAACAATGAGCAGTTCTTC. Amino acid sequence: CASSFSGVNNEQFF.

This rearrangement joins TRBV6-5 to TRBJ2-7; D is uncertain. Per germline, CDR1 MNHEY and CDR2 SVGAGI. Trimming shortened V by 0 bases and J by 10 bases, and 13 bases separated the two germline ends. This CDR3 comprises 13 residues. The CDR3 is CASSYSNSKVQYF. The CDR3 DNA reads as TGTGCCAGCAGTTACTCGAACTCGAAGGTCCAGTACTTC.

The rearrangement links TRBV28 to TRBJ1-5, with D possibly matching TRBD1 (6 bases). V lost 5 bases, J lost 0 bases, and 17 bases lay in between. In germline, CDR1 is MDHEN, CDR2 SYDVKM. The CDR3 sequence is 17 residues long. CDR3 nucleotides: TGTGCCAGCAGTCTTACACGATACAGGGCTAGCAATCAGCCCCAGCATTTT. This translates into CASSLTRYRASNQPQHF.

The genes are TRBV9 and TRBJ1-4; D is possibly TRBD1 (5 bases). The CDR3 spans 17 residues. CDR1 and CDR2 (germline): SGDLS, YYNGEE. V lost 2 bases and J 5 bases, leaving 19 bases between the germline ends. This CDR3 reads CASSVEGSGSLNEKLFF. DNA of the CDR3: TGTGCCAGCAGCGTTGAGGGGTCGGGCAGCTTAAATGAAAAACTGTTTTTT.